This TCR beta chain was captured in a study of low-dose radiotherapy and immunotherapy resistance in tumors. On the study more broadly: The fractionation for Cohort 1 was 0.5 Gy per fraction every 2 weeks, totaling 6.5 Gy.

Per germline, CDR1 LNHDA and CDR2 SQIVND (reference sequence). This CDR3 is built from 14 residues. Trimming left V 3 bases short and J 1 base short, with 7 bases between. Alpha and beta chains were covered, as first-strand cDNA relied on TRAV- and TRBV-specific primers. With a constant-region primer and a V-primer adapter, TCRs were subjected to about 20 PCR cycles of amplification. MiXCR was run by TCRdb on the reads, yielding one entry per CDR3 protein. The profile shows fewer than 90,000 distinct CDR3 sequences, approximately 17% of them singletons. This clonotype was observed many times. As to time point: before trial treatment. Low-dose radiotherapy and low-dose cyclophosphamide, together with aspirin, ipilimumab and nivolumab, were given to donors.

The chain carries TRBV19 and TRBJ1-3; D call uncertain. The sequenced sample was PBMCs, obtained before treatment. This receptor was obtained from a male donor with prostate cancer. CDR3 nucleotides: TGTGCCAGTAGTATGGGGTCTTCTGGAAACACCATATATTTT. Its translation: CASSMGSSGNTIYF.